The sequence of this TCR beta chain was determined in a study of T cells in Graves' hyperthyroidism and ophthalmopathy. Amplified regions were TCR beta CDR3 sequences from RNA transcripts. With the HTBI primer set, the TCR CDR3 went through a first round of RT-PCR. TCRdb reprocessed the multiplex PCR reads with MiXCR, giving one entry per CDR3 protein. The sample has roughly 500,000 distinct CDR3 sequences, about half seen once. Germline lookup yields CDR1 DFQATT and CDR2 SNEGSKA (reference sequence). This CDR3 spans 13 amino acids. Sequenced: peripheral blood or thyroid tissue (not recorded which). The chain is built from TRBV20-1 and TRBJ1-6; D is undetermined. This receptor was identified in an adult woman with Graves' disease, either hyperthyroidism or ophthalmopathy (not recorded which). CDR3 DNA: TGCAGATCCGGGAACTTCTATAATTCACCCCTCCACTTT. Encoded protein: CRSGNFYNSPLHF.